This T cell receptor (beta chain) was retrieved from a study of CD8 T cells in ankylosing spondylitis. A single record per CDR3 protein comes from TCRdb applying MiXCR to the 5' RACE reads. The profile shows a few hundred thousand distinct CDR3 sequences, more than 20% of them singletons. Germline V gene lookup returns CDR1 WSHSY and CDR2 SAAADI. The V segment lost 3 bases and the J segment 9 bases; nucleotides outside the gene matches: 12. This CDR3 is 17 amino acids long. Findings and caveats of the study: Matched ankylosing spondylitis synovial fluid reportedly showed significant enrichment of disease-linked clones. It appeared that ankylosing spondylitis blood was characterized by a TCR beta motif of several highly homologous variants.

This clonotype appeared a few times. Its matching antigen is unknown. The chain couples TRBV10-2 to TRBJ1-6, with 9 bases matching TRBD1. Sequenced: blood, either unsorted or a sorted T cell fraction (not recorded which). The sequence came from a male donor with ankylosing spondylitis. The CDR3 region has the DNA TGCGCCAGCAGTGACACCGGGACAGGGATCGATAGTTCACCCCTCCACTTT. It codes for CASSDTGTGIDSSPLHF.